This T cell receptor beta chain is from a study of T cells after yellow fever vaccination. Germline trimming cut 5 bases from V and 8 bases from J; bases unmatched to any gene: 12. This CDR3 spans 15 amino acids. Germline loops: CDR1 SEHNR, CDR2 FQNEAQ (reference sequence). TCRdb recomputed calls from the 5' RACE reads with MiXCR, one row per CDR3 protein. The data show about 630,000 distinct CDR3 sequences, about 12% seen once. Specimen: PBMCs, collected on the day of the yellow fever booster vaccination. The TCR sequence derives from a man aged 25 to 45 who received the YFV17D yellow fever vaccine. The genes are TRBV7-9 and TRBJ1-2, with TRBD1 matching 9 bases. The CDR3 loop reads CASSSGDRVALGYTF. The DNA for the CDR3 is TGTGCCAGCAGCAGCGGGGACAGGGTGGCACTGGGCTACACCTTC.